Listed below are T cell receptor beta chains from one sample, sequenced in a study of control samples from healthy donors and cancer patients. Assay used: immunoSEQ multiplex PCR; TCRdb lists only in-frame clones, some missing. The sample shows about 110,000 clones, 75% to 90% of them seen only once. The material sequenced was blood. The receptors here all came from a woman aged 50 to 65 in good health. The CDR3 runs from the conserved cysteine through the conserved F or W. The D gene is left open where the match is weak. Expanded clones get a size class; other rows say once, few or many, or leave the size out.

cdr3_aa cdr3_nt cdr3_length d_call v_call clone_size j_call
CATSDPTGTYNEQFF TGTGCCACCAGTGACCCTACAGGTACCTACAATGAGCAGTTCTTC 15 - TRBV24-1 - TRBJ2-1
CASSSGAQETQYF TGTGCCAGCAGCTCCGGAGCCCAAGAGACCCAGTACTTC 13 - TRBV5-4 - TRBJ2-5
CASSLDLGQAFYEQYF TGTGCCAGCAGCTTAGATCTGGGGCAGGCCTTTTACGAGCAGTACTTC 16 - TRBV11-2 - TRBJ2-7
CASSLAGTSGGQETQYF TGTGCCAGCAGCTTAGCAGGGACTAGCGGGGGCCAAGAGACCCAGTACTTC 17 TRBD2 TRBV7-3 - TRBJ2-5
CASSLEFEGSGELFF TGTGCCAGCAGCTTGGAGTTCGAAGGGTCCGGGGAGCTGTTTTTT 15 - TRBV5-6 - TRBJ2-2
CASSVGGRNNEQFF TGTGCCAGCAGCGTAGGGGGCAGAAACAATGAGCAGTTCTTC 14 - TRBV9 - TRBJ2-1
CASSGRSGVSGANVLTF TGTGCCAGCAGTGGGAGGAGTGGAGTCTCTGGGGCCAACGTCCTGACTTTC 17 - TRBV27 - TRBJ2-6
CASSLRDRGISRELFF TGTGCCAGCAGCCTTCGGGACAGGGGGATTTCCCGGGAGCTGTTTTTT 16 TRBD1 TRBV7-6 - TRBJ2-2
CASSEGGMPEAFF TGTGCCAGCAGTGAAGGGGGCATGCCTGAAGCTTTCTTT 13 - TRBV6-1 - TRBJ1-1
CASSAEGGFGDEQFF TGTGCCAGCAGTGCTGAGGGAGGGTTCGGAGATGAGCAGTTCTTC 15 TRBD2 TRBV2 - TRBJ2-1
CASSQGDGFTLSTDTQYF TGTGCCAGCAGTCAGGGGGACGGGTTTACCCTTAGCACAGATACGCAGTATTTT 18 TRBD1 TRBV27 - TRBJ2-3
CASSLEVDRGYGYTF TGCGCCAGCAGCTTGGAAGTAGACCGCGGCTATGGCTACACCTTC 15 - TRBV5-1 - TRBJ1-2
CASSDPGQGSGNTIYF TGTGCCAGCAGTGACCCCGGACAGGGCTCCGGAAACACCATATATTTT 16 TRBD1 TRBV2 - TRBJ1-3
CASSVAGGGGAYF TGTGCCAGCAGTGTGGCGGGAGGCGGGGGGGCGTACTTC 13 TRBD2 TRBV5-6 - TRBJ2-4
CASSRGSGGNEKLFF TGTGCCAGCAGCCGCGGATCCGGGGGTAATGAAAAACTGTTTTTT 15 - TRBV5-6 - TRBJ1-4
CASLGPNTIYF TGTGCCAGCTTGGGGCCCAACACCATATATTTT 11 - TRBV6-5 once TRBJ1-3
CASTRLISGRIRTDTQYF TGTGCCAGCACCCGGCTAATTAGCGGGCGGATCCGCACAGATACGCAGTATTTT 18 TRBD2 TRBV7-2 - TRBJ2-3
CASSQEIRDRVVHF TGCGCCAGCAGCCAAGAAATCCGGGACAGGGTTGTTCATTTT 14 TRBD1 TRBV4-1 few TRBJ1-5
CASSLRNQDGELFF TGTGCCAGCAGCTTAAGAAACCAGGACGGGGAGCTGTTTTTT 14 - TRBV7-9 - TRBJ2-2
CSVGGPEAFF TGCAGCGTAGGCGGTCCTGAAGCTTTCTTT 10 - TRBV29-1 - TRBJ1-1
CASRPRPPDGVNEKLFF TGTGCCAGCAGACCCAGGCCCCCCGACGGGGTTAATGAAAAACTGTTTTTT 17 - TRBV2 - TRBJ1-4
CASSPDRGHHEQYF TGTGCCAGCTCACCGGACAGGGGCCACCACGAGCAGTACTTC 14 TRBD1 TRBV18 - TRBJ2-7
CASIRRGSSGANVLTF TGTGCCAGCATACGCAGGGGGTCGTCTGGGGCCAACGTCCTGACTTTC 16 TRBD1 TRBV7-2 - TRBJ2-6
CASSVGGQGKGYTF TGTGCCAGCAGCGTAGGCGGACAGGGCAAGGGCTACACCTTC 14 TRBD1 TRBV9 - TRBJ1-2
CASSHLGVYNYGYTF TGCGCCAGCAGCCACTTGGGGGTGTACAACTATGGCTACACCTTC 15 - TRBV4-3 - TRBJ1-2
CASSPPNYRGEQFF TGTGCCAGCAGCCCCCCGAACTACAGGGGTGAGCAGTTCTTC 14 TRBD1 TRBV5-6 few TRBJ2-1
CASPRGPNTGELFF TGTGCCTCCCCCAGGGGGCCCAACACCGGGGAGCTGTTTTTT 14 TRBD1 TRBV30 - TRBJ2-2
CASHTPDRGAKNIQYF TGTGCCAGCCACACCCCCGACAGGGGCGCCAAAAACATTCAGTACTTC 16 TRBD1 TRBV19 - TRBJ2-4
CASSLEQALVFIQYF TGTGCCAGCAGCTTAGAACAGGCACTAGTTTTCATTCAGTACTTC 15 - TRBV11-2 - TRBJ2-4
CASLGRLNTGELFF TGTGCCAGCTTGGGACGGCTGAACACCGGGGAGCTGTTTTTT 14 - TRBV18 - TRBJ2-2
CASSFSGSGNTEAFF TGCGCCAGCAGCTTTTCCGGGTCCGGGAACACTGAAGCTTTCTTT 15 - TRBV5-1 - TRBJ1-1
CASSYEQGGELFF TGTGCCAGCAGTTACGAGCAAGGCGGGGAGCTGTTTTTT 13 - TRBV6-5 - TRBJ2-2
CASSIEGDRGLGNQPQHF TGTGCCAGTAGTATAGAAGGGGACAGGGGGCTCGGCAATCAGCCCCAGCATTTT 18 TRBD1 TRBV19 once TRBJ1-5
CASSLGTWEFF TGTGCCAGCAGCTTAGGGACTTGGGAGTTCTTC 11 - TRBV5-6 - TRBJ2-1
CASSSTRVSGSNEQFF TGTGCCAGCAGTTCCACGCGGGTTAGCGGGAGCAATGAGCAGTTCTTC 16 TRBD2 TRBV6-2/TRBV6-3 - TRBJ2-1
CAISEQGAMETQYF TGTGCCATCAGTGAGCAGGGGGCGATGGAGACCCAGTACTTC 14 TRBD1 TRBV10-3 - TRBJ2-5
CASTLRGSGANVLTF TGTGCCAGTACCCTTAGGGGCTCTGGGGCCAACGTCCTGACTTTC 15 - TRBV19 - TRBJ2-6
CATLGERTKGTQYF TGTGCCACCTTAGGGGAGCGGACCAAGGGTACGCAGTATTTT 14 - TRBV7-2 - TRBJ2-3
CASSSLWGGIDTGELFF TGTGCCAGCAGTTCCCTTTGGGGTGGAATTGACACCGGGGAGCTGTTTTTT 17 - TRBV6-2/TRBV6-3 - TRBJ2-2
CASSLAGGGGYGYTF TGCGCCAGCAGCTTGGCGGGGGGGGGCGGCTATGGCTACACCTTC 15 - TRBV5-1 - TRBJ1-2
CASSLRTGPYEQYF TGTGCCAGCAGCTTAAGAACGGGGCCCTACGAGCAGTACTTC 14 - TRBV11-3 - TRBJ2-7
CAWSRQAYEQYF TGTGCCTGGAGTAGGCAGGCCTACGAGCAGTACTTC 12 - TRBV30 - TRBJ2-7
CASSLMAARGEQFF TGTGCCAGCAGCTTAATGGCGGCCCGCGGGGAGCAGTTCTTC 14 - TRBV7-3 - TRBJ2-1
CASSQIKGSGANVLTF TGCGCCAGCAGCCAGATAAAGGGTTCTGGGGCCAACGTCCTGACTTTC 16 - TRBV4-3 - TRBJ2-6
CAITRGPPGAADTQYF TGTGCCATCACCAGGGGACCTCCGGGGGCTGCAGATACGCAGTATTTT 16 - TRBV10-3 - TRBJ2-3